The text below deals with one T cell receptor beta chain. Libraries were prepared by immunoSEQ multiplex PCR; TCRdb keeps only in-frame clonotypes and omits some of them. The sample holds roughly 2,000,000 clones, about 95% seen once. The record originates from a study of shared clonotypes between healthy human individuals. Positively selected for CCR7, the CD45RO-negative cells used as naive CD8 cells excluded terminally differentiated effector memory CD45RA+ cells. This CDR3 spans 15 amino acids. Trimming removed 2 bases at V and 2 bases at J, with 10 bases between. The germline V gene encodes CDR1 LNHDA and CDR2 SQIVND (reference sequence).

The V call is TRBV19, the J call TRBJ2-1; tentative D call: TRBD2 (5 bases). This TCR was recovered from a man younger than 35 in good health. Source material: naive CD8+ T cells sorted from blood. CDR3 nucleotide sequence: TGTGCCAGTAGTATAAGCGGAGCAACCTACAATGAGCAGTTCTTC. It encodes CASSISGATYNEQFF.